This T cell receptor beta chain originates from a study of CD8+ T cells in alopecia areata (dated by TCRdb to the late 2010s). Study-level background: The treated patients, all with moderate-to-severe alopecia areata, were enrolled in an open-label pilot trial of oral tofacitinib given at 5 to 10 mg twice daily. TCRbeta CDR3 regions were amplified by immunoSEQ multiplex PCR with 35 Vbeta forward and 13 Jbeta reverse primers. Clonality in the scalp was compared among normal scalp (n=4), patchy alopecia areata scalp (n=8), and alopecia totalis/universalis scalp (n=8). Biopsies were taken from tofacitinib-treated patients at baseline and again at 4 and 24 weeks into treatment, and several of those patients also had a later scalp biopsy. Scalp tissue and sorted CD4+ and CD8+ peripheral blood T cells from patchy and totalis/universalis alopecia areata patients and from healthy controls were covered by human TCRbeta sequencing. High-throughput TCRbeta sequencing was used to examine T cell clonal expansion in alopecia areata in both the C3H/HeJ mouse model and human patients. RNA was extracted with the PAXgene miRNA kit for fixed scalp, the miRNeasy kit for PBMCs, and the RNeasy kit for mouse skin. Patients received tofacitinib for 6 to 18 months and were then followed off drug for 6 months to check for delayed response and recurrence.

The study at large found these results: Compared with normal scalp, lesional scalp, particularly in alopecia totalis/universalis, had higher clonality and more expanded CD8+ clones, which suggests antigenic drive. Unlike mouse skin, which is dominated by gammadelta T cells, normal human skin has resident alphabeta T cells that are also sequenced, and this complicates analysis of the scalp TCR repertoire. Shared TCR sequences between patients were less evident than in mice, which may be partly attributable to HLA diversity in the patient population.

Comment on this clone: Its antigen remains undetermined. Per-nucleotide qualities are absent, and no much larger clonotype sits a single base away.

The sample's time point, from its label and the paper: baseline before oral tofacitinib. Lesional scalp punch biopsies and peripheral blood were collected from alopecia areata patients. PBMCs were isolated by density centrifugation and stained for CD3, CD4 and CD8, and CD4+ and CD8+ T cells were sorted on a FACSAria. As encoded in the germline V gene, CDR1 is MNHNS while CDR2 is SASEGT. From the cysteine up to the phenylalanine, the CDR3 has a length of 15 residues. The entry retains the CDR3 DNA only, 45 bases that are in frame from base 1. Trimming at the junction amounts to 5 bases on V and 0 bases on J, and the germline ends lie 14 bases apart. The library was built by means of the immunoSEQ multiplex PCR assay. RNA was extracted from all samples and reverse transcribed into cDNA, which served as template for TCR sequencing. SuperScript III was used to make first-strand cDNA, primed with a 2:1 mix of oligo-dT and random hexamers. A synthetic immune receptor repertoire was used to assess amplification bias, and residual bias was removed computationally. For the original study's pipeline: Raw reads were preprocessed to remove errors, and CDR3 was defined by IMGT conventions from the conserved cysteine to phenylalanine. Clonality was computed by normalizing Shannon entropy by log2 of the number of productive unique TCRs and subtracting the result from 1. Scalp TCRbeta sequences were cross-referenced with sorted blood CD4 and CD8 repertoires so that the CD4 or CD8 identity of scalp clones could be inferred. Sourced from immuneACCESS, this table was stored by TCRdb with only in-frame sequences that have V and J called. A share of the clones is absent; for the studies checked, an unresolved V gene accounts for under half, and the remainder has no known explanation. The D gene and trimming were derived from the DNA, and the V and J assignments and clone size from that table. The sample yields some 200,000 clones; about 60% were counted once. The biggest ten clones account for roughly 14% of the sample.

The clonotype was recovered from a human donor with alopecia areata. The chain couples TRBV6-1 to TRBJ2-7; the best D guess is TRBD1, with 6 bases matching. The sequenced sample was CD4+ T cells sorted from blood, obtained at week 0. The CDR3 sequence is CASSLRQEYSYEQYF. The DNA reads TGTGCCAGCAGTTTACGACAGGAATACTCCTACGAGCAGTACTTC.